This TCR beta chain was sequenced in a study of CD8+ T cells in alopecia areata. The study's findings and limits: Alopecia totalis/universalis scalp especially showed more expanded CD8+ clones than normal scalp.

Per the germline V gene, CDR1 is SGHRS and CDR2 is YFSETQ. Trimming shortened V by 5 bases and J by 6 bases, and 9 bases separated the two germline ends. The CDR3 spans 11 residues. To note about this clone: Its target is unknown.

Following RNA extraction, reverse transcription yielded cDNA that acted as the sequencing template. Sequencing was performed with immunoSEQ multiplex PCR; in TCRdb, only in-frame clones are kept and a portion is missing. The sample holds about 19,000 clones, around 66% seen once. The investigators collected lesional scalp punch biopsies and peripheral blood from alopecia areata patients. Specimen: skin, collected at week 0. The receptor comes from a human donor with alopecia areata. This chain connects TRBV5-1 to TRBJ2-7, with a tentative D call TRBD2 (5 bases). CDR3 in DNA: TGCGCCAGCAGGGAGGAAAGCGAGCAGTACTTC. Protein: CASREESEQYF.